This T cell receptor beta chain stems from a study of blood T cell repertoires in COVID-19. Study context: Specimens from acute and convalescent COVID-19 originated in the United States, Italy and Spain.

The germline V gene encodes CDR1 SGHNT and CDR2 YYREEE (reference sequence). Trimming at V came to 5 bases and at J to 4 bases, leaving 5 bases not matched to a gene. The CDR3 runs 14 residues. Residents of about two dozen US areas, aged about 18 to 95 years, made up the participants. TCRdb's copy holds only in-frame clones and misses some; the assay was immunoSEQ multiplex PCR. The sample holds 300,000 to 350,000 clones, 75% to 90% seen once. The sequence was collected from a man younger than 45 who had recovered from COVID-19. The sample consisted of PBMCs or T cells enriched from blood (not recorded which). This rearrangement joins TRBV5-4 to TRBJ1-1, with 10 nucleotides matching TRBD1. Here the CDR3 reads CASSRQGAGTEAFF. The CDR3 nucleotides read TGTGCCAGCAGTCGACAGGGGGCGGGCACTGAAGCTTTCTTT.